A single sample gave rise to the 20 T cell receptor beta chains below, sequenced in a study of blood T cells in healthy people across ages (dated by TCRdb to between 2015 and 2017). Libraries were made using 5' RACE. The second PCR ran for about 6 to 12 cycles and used a J-beta primer mix along with a sample-barcoded 5' primer. The public sequencing data were trimmed at Q25 with fastp and processed into clonotypes with MiXCR by TCRdb, which kept only in-frame beta chains. Records with the same CDR3 protein are collapsed into one entry carrying the most frequent genes and DNA. This sample holds 1.5 million to 2 million distinct CDR3 sequences; roughly 43% were observed only once. 20% to 25% of the sample goes to the ten largest clones. Sequenced: blood. The source of these receptors is a human donor in good health.

This clonotype was recorded only once. This CDR3 is missing its conserved last phenylalanine or tryptophan, likely due to a read error. The chain uses TRBV7-9 and TRBJ2-3, with 7 bases fitting TRBD1. V was pared by 2 bases and J by 5 bases, with 1 base of the junction left unmatched. The CDR3 consists of 13 residues. Germline CDR1 is SEHNR and CDR2 is FQNEAQ (reference sequence). Written as DNA, the CDR3 is TGTGCCAGCAGCTTAACAGGGGAAGATACGCAGTATTGT. It translates to CASSLTGEDTQYC.

This clonotype was counted between two and nine times. The genes are TRBV24-1 and TRBJ2-2, with 10 bases lining up with TRBD2. V was clipped by 7 bases and J by 3 bases; unmatched bases: 1. This CDR3 has 14 amino acids. In germline, CDR1 is KGHDR, CDR2 SFDVKD. The CDR3 nucleotides are TGTGCCACCAGAGGGACTAGCGACACCGGGGAGCTGTTTTTT. It is translated as CATRGTSDTGELFF.

Note on this clonotype: A much larger clone differs by one base, so this may be a read error. The V call is TRBV7-2, the J call TRBJ2-3; a possible D gene is TRBD2 (6 bases). The CDR3 runs 14 residues. Germline-derived CDR1 and CDR2 are SGHTA and FQGNSA. The CDR3 nucleotides read TGTGCCAGCAGCTTAGATAGCGGCACAGATACGCGGTATTTT. Translating it yields CASSLDSGTDTRYF.

The chain couples TRBV29-1 to TRBJ2-1; tentatively, D is TRBD2 (5 bases). The length of the CDR3 is 15 residues. V was clipped by 7 bases and J by 0 bases, with 16 bases between them. CDR1 SQVTM and CDR2 ANQGSEA come from the germline V gene. The CDR3 protein is CSAGPSGSSYNEQFF. CDR3 bases: TGCAGCGCCGGTCCCTCGGGGAGCTCCTACAATGAGCAGTTCTTC.

V is TRBV15 and J is TRBJ1-2, with 7 bases fitting TRBD1. CDR1 and CDR2 (germline): LNHNV, YYDKDF (reference sequence). The CDR3 runs 15 residues. Losses at the gene ends were 5 bases for V and 2 bases for J; bases not matched to a gene: 8. This CDR3 reads CATSRGRRGNYGYTF. CDR3 DNA: TGTGCCACCAGCCGCGGACGCAGGGGGAACTATGGCTACACCTTC. The full variable domain, with the rest looked up from reference TRBV15 and TRBJ1-2, is DAMVIQNPRYQVTQFGKPVTLSCSQTLNHNVMYWYQQKSSQAPKLLFHYYDKDFNNEADTPDNFQSRRPNTSFCFLDIRSPGLGDTAMYLCATSRGRRGNYGYTFGSGTRLTVV.

This clonotype has only a few counts. The CDR3 DNA reads TGTGCCACCGGGGAGGCTCTGGAGACCCAGTACTTC. Translated: CATGEALETQYF. The rearrangement joins TRBV10-3 to TRBJ2-5; a possible D gene is TRBD2 (6 bases). The CDR3 extends over 12 amino acids. Germline V CDR1 and CDR2: ENHRY, SYGVKD. V lost 10 bases and J 5 bases, leaving 14 bases between the germline ends.

This clonotype has ten or more counts. The V and J genes are TRBV29-1 and TRBJ2-5; 13 bases line up with TRBD2. The CDR3 extends over 16 amino acids. Germline V gene lookup returns CDR1 SQVTM and CDR2 ANQGSEA. V lost 5 bases, J lost 0 bases, and 6 bases stayed unmatched. This CDR3 is CSVPGTSGTYQETQYF. CDR3 nucleotides: TGCAGCGTTCCTGGGACTAGCGGGACTTACCAAGAGACCCAGTACTTC.

About this clonotype: The junction and the germline gene differ at one end; a read error may be behind it. V is TRBV7-6 and J is TRBJ2-1; no definite D call. Germline lookup yields CDR1 SGHVS and CDR2 FNYEAQ. The CDR3 is 15 residues long. CDR3 nucleotides: TGTGCCCGCAGCTTAGAACTAAACGGACGGAATGAGCAGTTCTTC. It is translated as CARSLELNGRNEQFF.

This clonotype was observed a few times. This chain connects TRBV28 to TRBJ1-2, with D unresolved. The germline V gene encodes CDR1 MDHEN and CDR2 SYDVKM. This CDR3 contains 12 residues. V gave up 5 bases and J gave up 7 bases, with 11 bases separating them. The CDR3: CASSVEDCGYTF. The CDR3, as DNA: TGTGCCAGCAGTGTTGAGGACTGTGGCTACACCTTC.

This clonotype was counted a few times. J is TRBJ2-3 and V is TRBV12-3 or TRBV12-4; D remains unclear. V was trimmed by 3 bases and J by 7 bases, leaving 8 bases between them. The CDR3 sequence is 12 residues long. The CDR3 DNA sequence: TGTGCCAGCAGTTTTAGCAGTAATACGCAGTATTTT. Encoded protein: CASSFSSNTQYF.

The chain employs TRBV24-1 and TRBJ2-7; D is perhaps TRBD1 (6 bases). The CDR3 has 16 residues. CDR1 is KGHDR, CDR2 SFDVKD, per germline. Between the trimmed V and J ends, which lost 1 base and 5 bases, there was a span of 17 bases. The chain's CDR3 is CATSDFTGKGINEQYF. DNA for the CDR3: TGTGCCACCAGTGATTTCACAGGGAAAGGAATCAACGAGCAGTACTTC.

In this sample, this clonotype turned up many times. The chain joins TRBV7-3 to TRBJ1-2; D call uncertain. Trimming took off 5 bases at V and 12 bases at J, with 7 bases between the two ends. CDR1 is SGHTA and CDR2 is FQGTGA in the germline V gene. The CDR3 consists of 9 residues. The CDR3 sequence: CASSQHDTF. The DNA for the CDR3 is TGTGCCAGCAGCCAACACGACACCTTC.

The chain recombines TRBV28 with TRBJ2-5, with unresolved D. Trimming cost V 4 bases and J 6 bases, with 15 bases left between them. The CDR3 runs to 14 residues. Germline values: CDR1 MDHEN, CDR2 SYDVKM. The DNA for the CDR3 is TGTGCCAGCAGTTCCCCGGACCGAGCGAAGACCCAGTACTTC. Translating it yields CASSSPDRAKTQYF.

This clonotype turned up a few times. This chain links TRBV5-1 with TRBJ1-2; TRBD1 is a possible D gene (5 bases). Trimming cost V 0 bases and J 5 bases, with 14 bases left between them. Per the germline V gene, CDR1 is SGHRS and CDR2 is YFSETQ. This CDR3 spans 15 amino acids. This CDR3 reads CASSLAAGFEYGYTF. In nucleotides, the CDR3 is TGCGCCAGCAGCTTGGCGGCAGGGTTTGAATATGGCTACACCTTC.

This sequence joins TRBV7-9 and TRBJ1-2; D uncertain. The CDR3 runs 15 residues. The germline CDR1 and CDR2 sequences are SEHNR and FQNEAQ (reference sequence). V was clipped by 5 bases and J by 3 bases, with 16 bases between them. The CDR3 DNA reads TGTGCCAGCAGCGACCAATTGGGCCGGGACTATGGCTACACCTTC. It encodes CASSDQLGRDYGYTF.

The chain is built from TRBV11-3 and TRBJ2-7; D not resolved. This CDR3 spans 18 amino acids. Trimming removed 0 bases from V and 0 bases from J, with 18 bases in between. CDR1 SGHNT and CDR2 YENEEA come from the germline V gene. The CDR3 spells CASSLDRPNFPISYEQYF. DNA for the CDR3: TGTGCCAGCAGCTTAGATAGGCCCAATTTCCCGATCTCCTACGAGCAGTACTTC.

The chain combines TRBV20-1 with TRBJ1-2; D is perhaps TRBD1 (5 bases). The CDR3 runs to 14 residues. Germline CDR1 and CDR2: DFQATT and SNEGSKA (reference sequence). The V end was cut by 6 bases, the J end by 0 bases, with 14 bases between. This chain's CDR3 is CSATGDGANYGYTF. Written as DNA, the CDR3 is TGCAGTGCCACGGGGGACGGCGCTAACTATGGCTACACCTTC.

The J gene is TRBJ2-2, the V gene TRBV5-1; D perhaps matches TRBD1 (6 bases). The CDR3 consists of 13 residues. Per germline, CDR1 SGHRS and CDR2 YFSETQ. The V gene lost 3 bases and the J gene lost 6 bases, with 9 bases spanning the gap. CDR3 bases: TGCGCCAGCAGCTACAGGGCTCCCGGGGAGCTGTTTTTT. Residues: CASSYRAPGELFF.

This clonotype came up a few times. The CDR3 DNA is TGTGCCAGCAGTCTTTCTAGCGGGGAAGCGCAGTATTTT. It encodes CASSLSSGEAQYF. The rearrangement links TRBV12-3 or TRBV12-4 to TRBJ2-3; 9 bases are shared with TRBD2. The CDR3 consists of 13 residues. With V trimmed by 5 bases and J by 10 bases, 7 bases remained unmatched.

V gene TRBV28 combines with J gene TRBJ2-5, with D unclear. This CDR3 comprises 12 residues. V lost 4 bases, J lost 9 bases, and 12 bases lay in between. Germline values: CDR1 MDHEN, CDR2 SYDVKM. The CDR3 loop is CASSSLRGAQYF. Written as DNA, the CDR3 is TGTGCCAGCAGTTCCCTCCGTGGGGCCCAGTACTTC.